This is a list of T cell receptor beta chains from one sample in a study of shared clonotypes between healthy human individuals. The method was immunoSEQ multiplex PCR; TCRdb's version includes in-frame clones alone and lacks a portion of them. The repertoire includes about 1 million clones, approximately 78% of them detected once, and approximately 0.52% sits in the top ten. The specimen sequenced was memory CD4+ T cells from PBMCs. The receptors originated from a young man in good health. Some clones in this sample may be carry-over from other donors' samples. The CDR3 runs from the conserved cysteine through the conserved F or W. Each record gives: J gene, clone size, V gene, D gene, CDR3 DNA, CDR3 protein. D genes are given only for firm matches. Clone size is given for some rows only: seen once, a few or many times, or a class if the clone is expanded.

j_call: TRBJ2-5
clone_size: -
v_call: TRBV5-4
d_call: TRBD2
cdr3_nt: TGTGCCAGCAACCTAGCCGAGACTAGCGTCCCAACCCAAGAGACCCAGTACTTC
cdr3_aa: CASNLAETSVPTQETQYF

j_call: TRBJ2-5
clone_size: -
v_call: TRBV11-2
d_call: -
cdr3_nt: TGTGCCAGCAGCTCTACAGGGTCGCGAGAGACCCAGTACTTC
cdr3_aa: CASSSTGSRETQYF

j_call: TRBJ1-2
clone_size: -
v_call: TRBV20-1
d_call: -
cdr3_nt: TGCAGTGCTCGAGGACCTAGCGGCTACACCTTC
cdr3_aa: CSARGPSGYTF

j_call: TRBJ2-7
clone_size: many
v_call: TRBV6-5
d_call: TRBD2
cdr3_nt: TGTGCCAGCGGGCCCACTAGCGGCAGTAGGATTAGGTACTTC
cdr3_aa: CASGPTSGSRIRYF

j_call: TRBJ2-3
clone_size: -
v_call: TRBV5-1
d_call: -
cdr3_nt: TGCGCCAGTTCTACAGGGAGCACAGATACGCAGTATTTT
cdr3_aa: CASSTGSTDTQYF

j_call: TRBJ2-1
clone_size: -
v_call: TRBV7-9
d_call: -
cdr3_nt: TGTGCCAGCAGCTTAGTGGAGAAGTTACCGTTCTTC
cdr3_aa: CASSLVEKLPFF

j_call: TRBJ1-2
clone_size: once
v_call: TRBV5-4
d_call: -
cdr3_nt: TGTGCCAGCAGCTCGGACTTTGGCTACACCTTC
cdr3_aa: CASSSDFGYTF

j_call: TRBJ2-4
clone_size: -
v_call: TRBV28
d_call: TRBD1
cdr3_nt: TGTGCCAGCAGCACACGGAGGGGACAGGACACCAAAAACATTCAGTACTTC
cdr3_aa: CASSTRRGQDTKNIQYF

j_call: TRBJ2-7
clone_size: once
v_call: TRBV28
d_call: -
cdr3_nt: TGTGCCAGCAGAACTACAGGAGACTCCTACGAGCAGTACTTC
cdr3_aa: CASRTTGDSYEQYF

j_call: TRBJ1-4
clone_size: -
v_call: TRBV29-1
d_call: TRBD1
cdr3_nt: TGCAGCGTTCAGGGGGTGGGGCCGAACCTTGAAAAACTGTTTTTT
cdr3_aa: CSVQGVGPNLEKLFF

j_call: TRBJ2-2
clone_size: -
v_call: TRBV7-8
d_call: TRBD2
cdr3_nt: TGTGCCAGCAGCTTAAGGCGGGAGTTTACCGGGGAGCTGTTTTTT
cdr3_aa: CASSLRREFTGELFF

j_call: TRBJ2-7
clone_size: -
v_call: TRBV13
d_call: -
cdr3_nt: TGTGCCAGCAGCTTAGGCGCAGGGGTAAACGAGCAGTACTTC
cdr3_aa: CASSLGAGVNEQYF

j_call: TRBJ2-2
clone_size: -
v_call: TRBV19
d_call: -
cdr3_nt: TGTGCCAGCTTAGCGAGAAACACCGGGGAGCTGTTTTTT
cdr3_aa: CASLARNTGELFF

j_call: TRBJ2-1
clone_size: -
v_call: TRBV5-4
d_call: TRBD2
cdr3_nt: TGTGCCAGCAGCTTGCCGGGGGGTTCCTACAATGAGCAGTTCTTC
cdr3_aa: CASSLPGGSYNEQFF

j_call: TRBJ2-1
clone_size: -
v_call: TRBV6-5
d_call: -
cdr3_nt: TGTGCCAGCAGGGACCCTGGAAATGAGCAGTTCTTC
cdr3_aa: CASRDPGNEQFF

j_call: TRBJ2-3
clone_size: -
v_call: TRBV25-1
d_call: -
cdr3_nt: TGTGCCAGCAGTGATGCGACAGCCACAGATACGCAGTATTTT
cdr3_aa: CASSDATATDTQYF

j_call: TRBJ2-2
clone_size: few
v_call: TRBV5-1
d_call: -
cdr3_nt: TGCGCCAGCACTAGGGAGGCCGGGGAGCTGTTTTTT
cdr3_aa: CASTREAGELFF

j_call: TRBJ2-5
clone_size: -
v_call: TRBV9
d_call: TRBD2
cdr3_nt: TGTGCCAGCAGCCAGCGGTCGGGAGGCCAAGAGACCCAGTACTTC
cdr3_aa: CASSQRSGGQETQYF

j_call: TRBJ2-7
clone_size: few
v_call: TRBV14
d_call: -
cdr3_nt: TGTGCCAGCAGCCAAGGTCCGGTCAGGTACGGCTACGAGCAGTACTTC
cdr3_aa: CASSQGPVRYGYEQYF

j_call: TRBJ2-1
clone_size: -
v_call: TRBV6-5
d_call: -
cdr3_nt: TGTGCCAGCAGTTATTATTGGCAGGGGGGGAATGAGCAGTTCTTC
cdr3_aa: CASSYYWQGGNEQFF

j_call: TRBJ2-1
clone_size: -
v_call: TRBV4-2
d_call: TRBD2
cdr3_nt: TGTGCCAGCAGCCAAGAACTAGCGGGAGGCTCCTACAATGAGCAGTTCTTC
cdr3_aa: CASSQELAGGSYNEQFF

j_call: TRBJ2-7
clone_size: -
v_call: TRBV5-5
d_call: TRBD2
cdr3_nt: TGTGCCAGCAGCACAATCCCGGGGGGAGGAACCCCTCTCGAGCAGTACTTC
cdr3_aa: CASSTIPGGGTPLEQYF

j_call: TRBJ2-5
clone_size: -
v_call: TRBV4-3
d_call: -
cdr3_nt: TGCGCCAGCAGCCAAGATTTACAGCAAGAGACCCAGTACTTC
cdr3_aa: CASSQDLQQETQYF

j_call: TRBJ2-7
clone_size: -
v_call: TRBV7-8
d_call: TRBD2
cdr3_nt: TGTGCCAGCAGCTCTACTAGCGGGAGTACATACGAGCAGTACTTC
cdr3_aa: CASSSTSGSTYEQYF

j_call: TRBJ2-5
clone_size: -
v_call: TRBV27
d_call: -
cdr3_nt: TGTGCCAGCAGTCCGGGACGGTCGAGGGGTGTGGAGACCCAGTACTTC
cdr3_aa: CASSPGRSRGVETQYF

j_call: TRBJ2-3
clone_size: -
v_call: TRBV5-1
d_call: -
cdr3_nt: TGCGCCAGCAGCCCTGGCAAGGGGCCAGAAGATACGCAGTATTTT
cdr3_aa: CASSPGKGPEDTQYF